The T cell receptor (beta chain) under discussion was sequenced for a study of cytomegalovirus exposure and HLA in healthy donors. Study-wide background: Genotyping of hundreds of donors showed that around 81% belonged to the Caucasian-associated ancestry cluster. Study results and caveats: Excluded were some V segments that proved indistinguishable, including TRBV6-2 and TRBV6-3. Overall, around 160 TCR beta chains were annotated as cytomegalovirus-associated.

The germline CDR1 and CDR2 sequences are MGHRA and YSYEKL. Germline trimming cut 0 bases from V and 2 bases from J; bases unmatched to any gene: 6. This CDR3 comprises 17 residues. Remarks on this clone: No antigen is known for it.

The PCR employed 60 Vbeta primers together with 13 Jbeta primers. Repertoires were generated with immunoSEQ multiplex PCR, while TCRdb's copy carries only in-frame clones and drops some. The profile shows some 150,000 clones, over 70% of them singletons. This rearrangement joins TRBV4-1 to TRBJ2-3; 9 bases fit TRBD2. The sequenced sample consisted of PBMCs. The TCR sequence derives from a male donor in good health and CMV-seronegative. The CDR3: CASSQDPAGGTTDTQYF. CDR3 bases: TGCGCCAGCAGCCAAGATCCAGCGGGAGGAACCACAGATACGCAGTATTTT.